The 21 T cell receptor beta chains below all came from one sample that was sequenced in a study of regulatory T cells in long-lasting Graves disease. For TCR beta, libraries came from iRepertoire HTBI primers and Arm-PCR of CDR3 regions. TCRdb fed the multiplex PCR reads into MiXCR, producing one record per CDR3 protein. The top ten clones hold about 11% of a sample with roughly 430,000 distinct CDR3 sequences, over 15% of them seen once. The sample's time point: newly diagnosed GD, antithyroid drugs for less than 3 months. Construction of the TCR library relied on RNA isolated from PBMCs. The same specimen was also included in a second study, on T cells in Graves' hyperthyroidism and ophthalmopathy.

The sequencing used peripheral blood mononuclear cells (PBMCs), collected at new diagnosis, from a patient treated with antithyroid drugs. The source is a young woman with Graves disease.

The chain is built from TRBV30 and TRBJ1-2, with D uncertain. The CDR3 has 12 amino acids. V was shortened by 5 bases and J by 8 bases, with 15 bases between the two germline ends. CDR1 is GTSNPN and CDR2 is SVGIG in the germline V gene (reference sequence). DNA of the CDR3: TGTGCCTGGGTACAGAGAGTGGAGGGCTACACCTTC. It yields the protein CAWVQRVEGYTF.

This clonotype was seen ten or more times. V usage is TRBV6-2 or TRBV6-3 and J usage is TRBJ1-6, with 7 bases lining up with TRBD1. CDR3 size: 17 residues. Trimming cost V 7 bases and J 3 bases; bases outside gene matches: 12. From germline, CDR1 is MNHEY and CDR2 SVGEGT. The CDR3 loop reads CASTSITGAYYNSPLHF. DNA for the CDR3: TGTGCCAGCACTTCTATCACAGGGGCATACTATAATTCACCCCTCCACTTT.

This clonotype was seen repeatedly, ten times or more. V gene TRBV24-1 combines with J gene TRBJ2-1, with 7 bases aligning to TRBD2. V was pared by 4 bases and J by 4 bases, with 6 bases of the junction left unmatched. The CDR3 consists of 15 residues. CDR1 and CDR2 from the germline V gene are KGHDR and SFDVKD. CDR3 in DNA: TGTGCCACCAGTGAGGGAGCGGGACGGTACAATGAGCAGTTCTTC. The encoded protein is CATSEGAGRYNEQFF.

This clonotype was counted at least ten times. At one of its ends the junction is not consistent with the germline gene, which may arise from a read error. V and J are TRBV3-1 and TRBJ2-1, with D maybe TRBD1 (6 bases). CDR3 length equals 13 residues. Germline-derived CDR1 and CDR2 are LGHDT and YNNKEL (reference sequence). The CDR3 DNA follows: TGTGCCAGCACCCAAGAGGGGGTGGCTGAGCAGTTCTTC. Translation: CASTQEGVAEQFF.

This chain connects TRBV7-9 to TRBJ2-3; 7 nucleotides agree with TRBD1. CDR3 length: 15 amino acids. The junction had 8 bases not matched to a gene; V was cut back by 5 bases and J by 3 bases. Germline V lookup: CDR1 SEHNR, CDR2 FQNEAQ (reference sequence). CDR3 residues: CASSRGGYSTDTQYF. The CDR3 bases are TGTGCCAGCAGCAGAGGGGGCTATTCGACAGATACGCAGTATTTT.

This clonotype occurred many times. V gene TRBV19 combines with J gene TRBJ2-1; the match to TRBD2 covers 7 bases. The CDR3 length is 15 residues. V trimming: 7 bases; J trimming: 4 bases; junction bases outside the gene matches: 10. Germline CDR1 is LNHDA and CDR2 is SQIVND (reference sequence). In DNA form, the CDR3 reads TGTGCCAGTACCCTGGGAGCTAGCGGTTACAATGAGCAGTTCTTC. This translates into CASTLGASGYNEQFF.

This clonotype has ten or more counts. This rearrangement joins TRBV6-1 to TRBJ2-1; tentatively, D is TRBD2 (6 bases). The CDR3 length is 15 residues. V was cut by 8 bases and J by 5 bases, with 19 bases left in between. CDR1 is MNHNS, CDR2 SASEGT, per germline. This chain's CDR3 is CASLWTNWRHNEQFF. The CDR3 region has the DNA TGTGCCAGCCTCTGGACTAACTGGAGGCACAATGAGCAGTTCTTC.

This clonotype was picked up many times. The chain joins TRBV20-1 to TRBJ2-1; D is perhaps TRBD2 (6 bases). The germline V gene has CDR1 DFQATT and CDR2 SNEGSKA (reference sequence). This CDR3 contains 12 residues. V dropped 0 bases and J dropped 12 bases, with 12 bases sitting between them. CDR3 protein: CSAREGGLRQFF. The CDR3 nucleotides read TGCAGTGCTAGAGAGGGAGGTTTACGGCAGTTCTTC.

This sequence joins TRBV18 and TRBJ2-7, with 7 bases identical to TRBD1. This CDR3 has 15 residues. The junction had 8 bases not matched to a gene; V was cut back by 3 bases and J by 3 bases. In germline, CDR1 is KGHSH, CDR2 LQKENI. The CDR3, as DNA: TGTGCCAGCTCACCTACGACAGGGTCCTACTACGAGCAGTACTTC. It codes for CASSPTTGSYYEQYF.

This clonotype was counted at least ten times. The rearrangement uses TRBV10-3 and TRBJ2-5, with D hard to call. The CDR3 extends over 14 amino acids. Germline assignment: CDR1 ENHRY and CDR2 SYGVKD. Deletions cut 0 bases from V and 0 bases from J, with 5 bases between. The DNA for the CDR3 is TGTGCCATCAGTGAGTCCTCCGACCAAGAGACCCAGTACTTC. Translation gives CAISESSDQETQYF.

A word on this clonotype: Given a much more abundant clone one base away, this may be a read error. The DNA of the CDR3 is TGTGCCAGCAGTTTAGGACTAGCGGGAGGGTCCGGGGAGCTGTTTTTT. Encoded protein: CASSLGLAGGSGELFF. This chain links TRBV12-3 or TRBV12-4 with TRBJ2-2; 14 nucleotides agree with TRBD2. CDR3 length: 16 amino acids. Trimming took 1 base from V and 6 from J; bases not matched to a gene: 1.

This clonotype was seen a handful of times. The chain employs TRBV29-1 and TRBJ1-2; TRBD1 matches 8 bases. This CDR3 is built from 12 residues. Germline V gene sequence: CDR1 SQVTM, CDR2 ANQGSEA. Germline trimming cut 4 bases from V and 6 bases from J; bases unmatched to any gene: 4. CDR3 protein: CSVGQGRDGYTF. CDR3 DNA: TGCAGCGTTGGACAGGGGAGAGATGGCTACACCTTC.

There are many counts of this clonotype. CDR3 loop: CATSDGGLGPQHF. The CDR3 nucleotides read TGTGCCACCAGTGATGGCGGGCTAGGGCCCCAGCATTTT. The chain recombines TRBV24-1 with TRBJ1-5; no reliable D call. Germline CDR1 is KGHDR and CDR2 is SFDVKD. CDR3 size: 13 residues. V dropped 3 bases and J dropped 9 bases, with 11 bases sitting between them.

This chain uses TRBV2 with TRBJ2-1, with D tentatively TRBD1 (6 bases). Per germline, CDR1 SNHLY and CDR2 FYNNEI. Trimming took off 2 bases at V and 8 bases at J, with 13 bases between the two ends. CDR3 size: 14 residues. Here the CDR3 reads CASSERWGRDEQFF. The CDR3 DNA is TGTGCCAGCAGTGAAAGGTGGGGGCGGGATGAGCAGTTCTTC.

The chain employs TRBV5-1 and TRBJ2-5; D may match TRBD1 or TRBD2 (5 bases each). The CDR3 is 12 residues long. Germline V lookup: CDR1 SGHRS, CDR2 YFSETQ. Trimming took off 4 bases at V and 10 bases at J, with 14 bases between the two ends. In nucleotides, the CDR3 is TGCGCCAGCAGCGTCGGGGAAGGGGACCAGTACTTC. Translation: CASSVGEGDQYF. The variable domain in full, completed from reference TRBV5-1 and TRBJ2-5, reads KAGVTQTPRYLIKTRGQQVTLSCSPISGHRSVSWYQQTPGQGLQFLFEYFSETQRNKGNFPGRFSGRQFSNSRSEMNVSTLELGDSALYLCASSVGEGDQYFGPGTRLLVL.

This clonotype appeared a few times. The chain links TRBV5-1 to TRBJ2-2, with 12 positions matching TRBD2. The CDR3 has 16 residues. The V gene's germline CDR1 is SGHRS and CDR2 YFSETQ. V lost 4 bases, J lost 6 bases, and 7 bases stayed unmatched. The CDR3 loop is CASSPLAGGPSGELFF. CDR3 in DNA: TGCGCCAGCAGCCCGCTAGCGGGAGGGCCCTCCGGGGAGCTGTTTTTT.

Many counts were recorded for this clonotype. The chain links TRBV12-3 or TRBV12-4 to TRBJ2-5; a weak D match, TRBD1 (6 bases). The CDR3 is made up of 16 amino acids. Trimming removed 4 bases at V and 4 bases at J, with 19 bases between. The CDR3: CASSSLGRGFGETQYF. CDR3 sequence (DNA): TGTGCCAGCAGTTCATTGGGCAGGGGTTTTGGAGAGACCCAGTACTTC.

V gene TRBV19 combines with J gene TRBJ2-7; 7 bases match TRBD2. CDR3 length equals 14 residues. Germline V CDR1 and CDR2: LNHDA, SQIVND (reference sequence). J lost 7 bases, V lost 5 bases, and 11 bases had no gene match. CDR3 sequence: CASSSSPAGSEQYF. The CDR3 bases are TGTGCCAGTAGTTCTTCGCCAGCGGGAAGTGAGCAGTACTTC.

In its sample, this clonotype was seen a few times. This may arise from a read error, as a much more abundant clone is one base away. V usage is TRBV6-1 and J usage is TRBJ2-7; D is perhaps TRBD2 (6 bases). The CDR3 loop spans 14 amino acids. In germline, CDR1 is MNHNS, CDR2 SASEGT. V was shortened by 7 bases and J by 6 bases, with 19 bases between the two germline ends. Here the CDR3 reads CASIGTGNHFEQYF. In nucleotides, the CDR3 is TGTGCCAGCATCGGGACTGGGAACCACTTCGAGCAGTACTTC.

This clonotype was observed many times. The gene calls are TRBV7-9 and TRBJ1-1; D is unclear. The germline V gene has CDR1 SEHNR and CDR2 FQNEAQ (reference sequence). V was cut by 6 bases and J by 1 base, with 9 bases left in between. The CDR3 consists of 13 residues. DNA of the CDR3: TGTGCCAGCAGTAGACACCCGAACACTGAAGCTTTCTTT. Encoded protein: CASSRHPNTEAFF.

V gene TRBV29-1 combines with J gene TRBJ2-5; 14 positions agree with TRBD2. Trimming at V came to 7 bases and at J to 5 bases, leaving 24 bases not matched to a gene. The germline gives CDR1 SQVTM, CDR2 ANQGSEA. The CDR3 has 20 amino acids. CDR3 sequence reads: CSAASRLAGGPSRSWETQYF. The CDR3 DNA follows: TGCAGCGCCGCCTCTCGACTAGCGGGAGGGCCGAGTCGCAGTTGGGAGACCCAGTACTTC.